Listed below are T cell receptor beta chains from one sample, sequenced in a study of spatial heterogeneity in lung cancer. TCRdb processed the 5' RACE reads anew with MiXCR; each CDR3 protein has one entry. This sample yields about 47,000 distinct CDR3 sequences, of which less than 9.5% are seen a single time; about a third belongs to the top ten. The input for sequencing was PBMCs, taken at follow-up. These receptors were taken from a female donor with early-stage non-small cell lung cancer. Each CDR3 is given with its conserved first and last residue. The D gene is left open where the match is weak. The size field is filled for only some rows; it gives once, few, many or a size class.

clone_size,v_call,d_call,j_call,cdr3_nt,cdr3_aa
many,TRBV29-1,-,TRBJ2-3,TGCAGCGTTGCAGGCCTACAAAATACAGATACGCAGTATTTT,CSVAGLQNTDTQYF
few,TRBV12-3/TRBV12-4,TRBD2,TRBJ2-1,TGTGCCAGCAGCCCTAGCGGGGGGGCCCGGTACGAGCAGTTCTTC,CASSPSGGARYEQFF
many,TRBV5-1,-,TRBJ2-2,TGCGCCAGCAGCCCCTCGCCCCAGGTCTCGGCCGGGGAGCTGTTTTTT,CASSPSPQVSAGELFF
many,TRBV12-3/TRBV12-4,-,TRBJ1-1,TGTGCCAGCAGTTTAGCGCGTCACACTGAAGCTTTCTTT,CASSLARHTEAFF
few,TRBV28,-,TRBJ1-2,TGTGCCAGCAGTCACAGCTATGGCTACACCTTC,CASSHSYGYTF
-,TRBV3-1,TRBD2,TRBJ2-4,TGTGCCAGCAGCCGCACTAGCGGGGGAGCCAAAAACATTCAGTACTTC,CASSRTSGGAKNIQYF
many,TRBV10-3,-,TRBJ2-7,TGTGCCATCAGTGAGTCGATTGAGGGGACCTACGAGCAGTACTTC,CAISESIEGTYEQYF
many,TRBV5-5,-,TRBJ2-3,TGTGCCAGCAGCTTAGCAGGGCTCGCAGATACGCAGTATTTT,CASSLAGLADTQYF
few,TRBV7-9,-,TRBJ2-1,TGTGCCAGCAGCTTCGACCTCACCCCTCCCCAGTTCTTC,CASSFDLTPPQFF
many,TRBV12-3/TRBV12-4,-,TRBJ1-5,TGTGCCAGTTGTCCGGCCCAAGTTAGCAATCAGCCCCAGCATTTT,CASCPAQVSNQPQHF
many,TRBV20-1,TRBD1,TRBJ2-7,TGCAGTGCTCACTACCCGGACAGGGGGAACGAGCAGTACTTC,CSAHYPDRGNEQYF
-,TRBV7-9,-,TRBJ2-1,TGTGCCAGCAGCTTGAGGAGCCTCAATGAGCAGTTCTTC,CASSLRSLNEQFF
few,TRBV7-9,TRBD2,TRBJ2-5,TGTGCCAGCAGCTTACGCGGGGGAGGAGAGACCCAGTACTTC,CASSLRGGGETQYF
-,TRBV10-3,-,TRBJ2-7,TGTGCCATCAGTGAGTTTTACCTCTACGAGCAGTACTTC,CAISEFYLYEQYF
few,TRBV4-1,-,TRBJ1-4,TGCGCCAGCAGCCAAGATCCGGGGTACGCTAATGAAAAACTGTTTTTT,CASSQDPGYANEKLFF
few,TRBV7-9,-,TRBJ2-5,TGTGCCAGCAGCTTATCCTACGGAGGGGAGACCCAGTACTTC,CASSLSYGGETQYF
many,TRBV27,-,TRBJ2-2,TGTGCCAGCAGTCCCCCCCTCCGCTCCGGGGAGCTGTTTTTT,CASSPPLRSGELFF
-,TRBV5-1,-,TRBJ2-3,TGCGCCAGCAGCTTGGAGGATACAGATACGCAGTATTTT,CASSLEDTDTQYF
many,TRBV24-1,-,TRBJ1-2,TGTGCCACCATTCCCCCGACCAACGACTATGGCTACACCTTC,CATIPPTNDYGYTF
many,TRBV15,TRBD2,TRBJ2-7,TGTGCCACCAGCAGAGACCCGCTCGGGGGGGAGCAGTACTTC,CATSRDPLGGEQYF
-,TRBV9,-,TRBJ2-2,TGTGCCAGCAGCCCTACCGTCCGGGACTTCACCGGGGAGCTGTTTTTT,CASSPTVRDFTGELFF
many,TRBV6-4,TRBD1,TRBJ1-5,TGTGCCAGCAGTGCCATACAGGGGAGCAATCAGCCCCAGCATTTT,CASSAIQGSNQPQHF
many,TRBV5-5,-,TRBJ1-1,TGTGCCAGCAGCATCCAGGGTATGGACACTGAAGCTTTCTTT,CASSIQGMDTEAFF
many,TRBV5-1,-,TRBJ1-1,TGCGCCAGCAGCCCCTTGGGGGTGACTGAAGCTTTCTTT,CASSPLGVTEAFF
-,TRBV20-1,-,TRBJ1-2,TGCAGTGCTAGCCGACCACAGGGAATCGATGGCTACACCTTC,CSASRPQGIDGYTF
-,TRBV20-1,TRBD1,TRBJ2-2,TGCAGTGCTAGTAATAGGGGGCTCGCCGGGGAGCTGTTTTTT,CSASNRGLAGELFF
many,TRBV28,-,TRBJ2-7,TGTGCCAGCAGTTCCACCGATGGGGCAGGGAAATCCTACGAGCAGTACTTC,CASSSTDGAGKSYEQYF
-,TRBV7-3,-,TRBJ2-1,TGTGCCAGCAGCTCCCGGTCGAGCTCCTACAATGAGCAGTTCTTC,CASSSRSSSYNEQFF
many,TRBV7-9,-,TRBJ2-7,TGTGCCAGCAGCCTTGACAGTGCATCCTACGAGCAGTACTTC,CASSLDSASYEQYF
many,TRBV9,-,TRBJ2-3,TGTGCCAGCAGCGTAGCTCCACGCACAGATACGCAGTATTTT,CASSVAPRTDTQYF
many,TRBV11-2,-,TRBJ1-6,TGTGCCAGCAGCTCGACCGGGACCCCGGCTATGACCCTCCACTTT,CASSSTGTPAMTLHF
few,TRBV6-6,-,TRBJ2-3,TGTGCCAGCAGTTACTCGGGGACACGGGGCACAGATACGCAGTATTTT,CASSYSGTRGTDTQYF
few,TRBV7-7,-,TRBJ2-3,TGTGCCAGCAGCTATGGTCAACGGGGAGATACGCAGTATTTT,CASSYGQRGDTQYF
many,TRBV2,-,TRBJ1-4,TGTGCCAGCAGTGGACAGGCTGTTAATGAAAAACTGTTTTTT,CASSGQAVNEKLFF
-,TRBV7-2,-,TRBJ1-1,TGTGCCAGCAGCCCGGGTAGGGTACCGAACACTGAAGCTTTCTTT,CASSPGRVPNTEAFF
-,TRBV5-1,TRBD2,TRBJ2-1,TGCGCCAGCAGCCTGGCCGGGACTAGCTGGCATGAGCAGTTCTTC,CASSLAGTSWHEQFF
many,TRBV6-6,TRBD2,TRBJ2-1,TGTGCCAGCAGTTTTGCGGGGGGGCCGAGCAATGAGCAGTTCTTC,CASSFAGGPSNEQFF
few,TRBV7-8,-,TRBJ1-5,TGTGCCAGCAGCTTACTATCCCCAACCTGGCAGCCCCAGCATTTT,CASSLLSPTWQPQHF
few,TRBV4-1,TRBD1,TRBJ1-4,TGCGCCAGCAGCCAAGCCGACAGGGCAGCAACTAATGAAAAACTGTTTTTT,CASSQADRAATNEKLFF
many,TRBV12-3/TRBV12-4,-,TRBJ1-6,TGTGCCAGCGGGGGGCGTTCTTTTTCACCCCTCCACTTT,CASGGRSFSPLHF
-,TRBV9,TRBD1,TRBJ1-1,TGTGCCAGCAGCGTAGCCCCTGCGGGACAGGGCACTGAAGCTTTCTTT,CASSVAPAGQGTEAFF
many,TRBV12-3/TRBV12-4,TRBD1,TRBJ1-5,TGTGCCAGCAGTCCGGGACAGGGGGGCGGCAATCAGCCCCAGCATTTT,CASSPGQGGGNQPQHF
many,TRBV9,TRBD2,TRBJ2-3,TGTGCCAGCAGCGTAGGGCTAGCGGGGGGATGGACAGATACGCAGTATTTT,CASSVGLAGGWTDTQYF
many,TRBV5-1,TRBD1,TRBJ2-5,TGCGCCAGCAGCTTGGGACAGGGGGATGAGACCCAGTACTTC,CASSLGQGDETQYF
many,TRBV29-1,-,TRBJ2-7,TGCAGCGTTGACGGTAGGCCGAAGAACGAGCAGTACTTC,CSVDGRPKNEQYF
many,TRBV6-5,-,TRBJ1-4,TGTGCCAGCAGGTTTTCGGGCTTAGGAGTCTCAGCTAATGAAAAACTGTTTTTT,CASRFSGLGVSANEKLFF
many,TRBV3-1,-,TRBJ1-2,TGTGCCAGCAGCCAAGATGGGGGGGCGCATGGCTACACCTTC,CASSQDGGAHGYTF
-,TRBV19,TRBD1,TRBJ2-7,TGTGCCAGTGGCGGACAGGGCCAGTCCTACGAGCAGTACTTC,CASGGQGQSYEQYF
-,TRBV25-1,-,TRBJ2-7,TGTGCCAGCAGTGACCTAAACCCAGGTACTACCTACGAGCAGTACTTC,CASSDLNPGTTYEQYF
-,TRBV5-1,TRBD1,TRBJ2-7,TGCGCCAGCAGTCGACAGGGGGGTATATACGAGCAGTACTTC,CASSRQGGIYEQYF
-,TRBV6-1,TRBD2,TRBJ2-1,TGTGCCAGCGGGCTAGCGGGGGGGATCTACAATGAGCAGTTCTTC,CASGLAGGIYNEQFF
many,TRBV28,-,TRBJ1-4,TGTGCCAGCAGAGAATGGGGTGCAACTAATGAAAAACTGTTTTTT,CASREWGATNEKLFF
many,TRBV7-2,-,TRBJ2-5,TGTGCCAGCACCCCGCGGGGAACAGAGACCCAGTACTTC,CASTPRGTETQYF
many,TRBV6-5,TRBD1,TRBJ2-7,TGTGCCAGCAGAAAACCGGGACAGAGGTACGAGCAGTACTTC,CASRKPGQRYEQYF
few,TRBV5-1,TRBD1,TRBJ1-4,TGCGCCAGCGCGGGACAGGGGAATGAAAAACTGTTTTTT,CASAGQGNEKLFF
many,TRBV5-1,-,TRBJ1-6,TGCGCCAGCAGCTTGGAGCAGGGGTGGGCCCTCCACTTT,CASSLEQGWALHF
many,TRBV20-1,TRBD1,TRBJ2-7,TGCAGTGCCACCAACAGGGGCCCCTACGAGCAGTACTTC,CSATNRGPYEQYF